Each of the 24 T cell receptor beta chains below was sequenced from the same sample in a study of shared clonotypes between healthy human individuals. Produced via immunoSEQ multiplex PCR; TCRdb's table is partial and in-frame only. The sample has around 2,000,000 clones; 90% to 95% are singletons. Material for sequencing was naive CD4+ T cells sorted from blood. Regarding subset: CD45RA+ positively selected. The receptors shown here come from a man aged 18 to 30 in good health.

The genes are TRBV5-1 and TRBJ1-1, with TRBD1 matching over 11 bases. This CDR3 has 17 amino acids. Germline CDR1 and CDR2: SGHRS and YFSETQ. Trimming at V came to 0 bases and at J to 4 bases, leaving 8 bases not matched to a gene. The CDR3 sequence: CASSLGPFGTGGTEAFF. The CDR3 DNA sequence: TGCGCCAGCAGCTTGGGCCCCTTTGGGACAGGGGGCACTGAAGCTTTCTTT.

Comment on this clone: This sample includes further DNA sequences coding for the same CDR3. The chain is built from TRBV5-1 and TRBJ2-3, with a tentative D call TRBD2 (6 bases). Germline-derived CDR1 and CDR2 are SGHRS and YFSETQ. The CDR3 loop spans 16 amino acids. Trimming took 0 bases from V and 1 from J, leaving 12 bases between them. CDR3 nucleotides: TGCGCCAGCAGCTTGGAGGGAGGAGGGGGCACAGATACGCAGTATTTT. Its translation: CASSLEGGGGTDTQYF. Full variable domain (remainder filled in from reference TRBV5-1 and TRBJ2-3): KAGVTQTPRYLIKTRGQQVTLSCSPISGHRSVSWYQQTPGQGLQFLFEYFSETQRNKGNFPGRFSGRQFSNSRSEMNVSTLELGDSALYLCASSLEGGGGTDTQYFGPGTRLTVL.

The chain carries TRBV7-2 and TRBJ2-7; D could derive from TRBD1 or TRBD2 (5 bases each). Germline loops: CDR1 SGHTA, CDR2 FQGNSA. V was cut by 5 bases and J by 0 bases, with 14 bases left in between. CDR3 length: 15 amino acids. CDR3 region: CASSPGTQSSYEQYF. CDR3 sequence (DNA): TGTGCCAGCAGCCCTGGGACGCAGAGCTCCTACGAGCAGTACTTC.

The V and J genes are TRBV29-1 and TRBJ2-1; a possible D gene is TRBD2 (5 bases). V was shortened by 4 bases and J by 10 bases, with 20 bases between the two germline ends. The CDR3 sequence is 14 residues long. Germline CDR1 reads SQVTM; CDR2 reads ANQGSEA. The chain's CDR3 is CSVGRQDPYGEQFF. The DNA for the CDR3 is TGCAGCGTTGGGAGGCAGGATCCCTATGGGGAGCAGTTCTTC.

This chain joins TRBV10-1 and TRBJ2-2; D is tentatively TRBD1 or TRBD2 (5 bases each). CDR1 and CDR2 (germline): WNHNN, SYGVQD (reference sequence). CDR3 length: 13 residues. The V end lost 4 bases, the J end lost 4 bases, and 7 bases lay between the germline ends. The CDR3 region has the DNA TGCGCCAGCAGTGGGGACCCCACCGGGGAGCTGTTTTTT. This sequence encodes CASSGDPTGELFF.

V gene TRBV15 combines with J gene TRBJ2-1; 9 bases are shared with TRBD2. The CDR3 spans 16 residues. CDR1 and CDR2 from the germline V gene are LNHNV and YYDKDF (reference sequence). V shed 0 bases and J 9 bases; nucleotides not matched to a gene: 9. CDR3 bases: TGTGCCACCAGCAGAGAAAGAGGGGTGACTAGCGGTGAGCAGTTCTTC. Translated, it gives CATSRERGVTSGEQFF.

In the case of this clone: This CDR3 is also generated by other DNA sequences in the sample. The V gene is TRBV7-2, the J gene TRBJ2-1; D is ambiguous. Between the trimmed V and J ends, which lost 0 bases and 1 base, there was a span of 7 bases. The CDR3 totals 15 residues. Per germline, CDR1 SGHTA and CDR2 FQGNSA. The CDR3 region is CASSLALRSYNEQFF. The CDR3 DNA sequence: TGTGCCAGCAGCTTAGCGCTTCGATCCTACAATGAGCAGTTCTTC.

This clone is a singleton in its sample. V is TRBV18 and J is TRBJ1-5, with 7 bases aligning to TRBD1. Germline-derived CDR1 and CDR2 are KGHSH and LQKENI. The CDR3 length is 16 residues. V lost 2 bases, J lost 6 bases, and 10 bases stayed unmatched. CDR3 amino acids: CASSPDLRGGGQPQHF. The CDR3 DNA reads TGTGCCAGCTCACCAGATTTGAGAGGGGGCGGTCAGCCCCAGCATTTT.

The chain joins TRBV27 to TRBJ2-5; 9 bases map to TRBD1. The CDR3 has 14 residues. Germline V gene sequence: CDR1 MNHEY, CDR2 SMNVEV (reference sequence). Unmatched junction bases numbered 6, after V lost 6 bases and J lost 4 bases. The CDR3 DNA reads TGTGCCAGCAGGCGGACAGGGGCGGGAGAGACCCAGTACTTC. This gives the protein CASRRTGAGETQYF.

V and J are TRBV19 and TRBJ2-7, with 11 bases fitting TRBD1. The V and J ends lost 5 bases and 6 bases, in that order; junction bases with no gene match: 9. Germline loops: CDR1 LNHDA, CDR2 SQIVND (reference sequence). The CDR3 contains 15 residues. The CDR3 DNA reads TGTGCCAGTAGTGCGTTCCCGGGACAGGGGGGCGAGCAGTACTTC. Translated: CASSAFPGQGGEQYF.

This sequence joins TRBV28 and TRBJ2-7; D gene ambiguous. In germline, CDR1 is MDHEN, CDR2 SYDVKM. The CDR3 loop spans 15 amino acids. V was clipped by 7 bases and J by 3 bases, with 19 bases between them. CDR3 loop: CASTTGGYPSYEQYF. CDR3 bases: TGTGCCAGCACCACCGGCGGCTATCCAAGCTACGAGCAGTACTTC. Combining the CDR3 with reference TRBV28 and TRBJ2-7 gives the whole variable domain DVKVTQSSRYLVKRTGEKVFLECVQDMDHENMFWYRQDPGLGLRLIYFSYDVKMKEKGDIPEGYSVSREKKERFSLILESASTNQTSMYLCASTTGGYPSYEQYFGPGTRLTVT.

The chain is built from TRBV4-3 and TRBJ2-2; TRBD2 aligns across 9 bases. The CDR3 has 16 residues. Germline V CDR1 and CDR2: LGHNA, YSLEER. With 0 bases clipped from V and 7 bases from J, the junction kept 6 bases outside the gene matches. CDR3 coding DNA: TGCGCCAGCAGCCAAGATCAGGGACTAGCTGGCGGGGAGCTGTTTTTT. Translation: CASSQDQGLAGGELFF.

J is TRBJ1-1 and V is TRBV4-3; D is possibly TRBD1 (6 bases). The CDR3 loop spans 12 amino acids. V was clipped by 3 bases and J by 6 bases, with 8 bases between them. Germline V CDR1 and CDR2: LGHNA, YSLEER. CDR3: CASSHGQSEAFF. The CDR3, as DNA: TGCGCCAGCAGCCACGGACAGTCTGAAGCTTTCTTT.

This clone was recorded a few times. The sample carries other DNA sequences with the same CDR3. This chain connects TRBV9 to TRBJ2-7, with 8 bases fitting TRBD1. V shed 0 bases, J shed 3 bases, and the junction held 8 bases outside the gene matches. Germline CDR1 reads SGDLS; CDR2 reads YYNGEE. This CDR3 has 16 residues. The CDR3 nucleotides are TGTGCCAGCAGCGTAGGGGGGACAGGCGGGATCTACGAGCAGTACTTC. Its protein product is CASSVGGTGGIYEQYF.

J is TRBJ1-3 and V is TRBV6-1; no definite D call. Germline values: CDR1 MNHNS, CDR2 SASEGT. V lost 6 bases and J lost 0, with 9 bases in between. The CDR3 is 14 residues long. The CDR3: CASREGGSGNTIYF. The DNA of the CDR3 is TGTGCCAGCAGGGAGGGTGGCTCTGGAAACACCATATATTTT.

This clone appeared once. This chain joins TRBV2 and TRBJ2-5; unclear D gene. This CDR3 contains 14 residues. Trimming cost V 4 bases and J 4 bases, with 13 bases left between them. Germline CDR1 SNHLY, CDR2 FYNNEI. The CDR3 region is CASSAQPYTETQYF. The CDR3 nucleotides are TGTGCCAGCAGTGCGCAGCCTTACACAGAGACCCAGTACTTC.

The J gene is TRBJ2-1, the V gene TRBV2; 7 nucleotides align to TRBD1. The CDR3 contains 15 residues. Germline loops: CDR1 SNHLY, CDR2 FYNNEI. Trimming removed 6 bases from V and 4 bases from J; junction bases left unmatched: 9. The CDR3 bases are TGTGCCAGCAGATCTGACAGGGAAGGGTACAATGAGCAGTTCTTC. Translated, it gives CASRSDREGYNEQFF. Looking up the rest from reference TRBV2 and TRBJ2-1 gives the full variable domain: EPEVTQTPSHQVTQMGQEVILRCVPISNHLYFYWYRQILGQKVEFLVSFYNNEISEKSEIFDDQFSVERPDGSNFTLKIRSTKLEDSAMYFCASRSDREGYNEQFFGPGTRLTVL.

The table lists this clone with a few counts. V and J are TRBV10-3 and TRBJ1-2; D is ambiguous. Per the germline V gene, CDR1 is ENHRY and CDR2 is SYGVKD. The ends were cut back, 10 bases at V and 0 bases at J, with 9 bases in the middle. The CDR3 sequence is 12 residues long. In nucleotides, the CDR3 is TGTGCCAGCGGACGGGCTAACTATGGCTACACCTTC. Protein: CASGRANYGYTF.

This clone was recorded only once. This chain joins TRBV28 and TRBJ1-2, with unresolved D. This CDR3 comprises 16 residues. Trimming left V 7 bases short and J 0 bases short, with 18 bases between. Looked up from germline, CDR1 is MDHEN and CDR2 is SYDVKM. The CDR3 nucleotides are TGTGCCAGCATTTTCGGCGGGTCTGTCTCTAACTATGGCTACACCTTC. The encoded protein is CASIFGGSVSNYGYTF.

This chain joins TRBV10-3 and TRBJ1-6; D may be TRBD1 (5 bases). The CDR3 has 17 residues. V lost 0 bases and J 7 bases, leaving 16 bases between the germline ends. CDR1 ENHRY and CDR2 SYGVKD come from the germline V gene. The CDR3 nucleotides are TGTGCCATCAGTGAGTCTGTCGGGGGACGGGGAAATTCACCCCTCCACTTT. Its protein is CAISESVGGRGNSPLHF.

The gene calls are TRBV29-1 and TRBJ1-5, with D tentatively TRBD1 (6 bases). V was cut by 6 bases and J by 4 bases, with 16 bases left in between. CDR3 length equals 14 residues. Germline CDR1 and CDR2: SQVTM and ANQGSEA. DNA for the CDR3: TGCAGCGTGCCCCACAGGGACCCGAATCAGCCCCAGCATTTT. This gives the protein CSVPHRDPNQPQHF.

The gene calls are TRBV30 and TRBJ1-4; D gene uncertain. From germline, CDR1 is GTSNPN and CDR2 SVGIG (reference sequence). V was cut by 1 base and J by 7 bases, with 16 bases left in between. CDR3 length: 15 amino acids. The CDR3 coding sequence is TGTGCCTGGAGTGACAAGGTCCTCACCGGTGAAAAACTGTTTTTT. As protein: CAWSDKVLTGEKLFF. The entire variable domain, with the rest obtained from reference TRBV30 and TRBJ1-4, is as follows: SQTIHQWPATLVQPVGSPLSLECTVEGTSNPNLYWYRQAAGRGLQLLFYSVGIGQISSEVPQNLSASRPQDRQFILSSKKLLLSDSGFYLCAWSDKVLTGEKLFFGSGTQLSVL.

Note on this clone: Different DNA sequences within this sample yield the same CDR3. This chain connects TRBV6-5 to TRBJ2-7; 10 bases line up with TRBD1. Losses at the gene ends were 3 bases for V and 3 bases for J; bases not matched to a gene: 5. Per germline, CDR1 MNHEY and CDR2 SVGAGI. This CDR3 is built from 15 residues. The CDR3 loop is CASSYSGTGVYEQYF. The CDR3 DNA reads TGTGCCAGCAGTTATTCCGGGACAGGGGTCTACGAGCAGTACTTC.

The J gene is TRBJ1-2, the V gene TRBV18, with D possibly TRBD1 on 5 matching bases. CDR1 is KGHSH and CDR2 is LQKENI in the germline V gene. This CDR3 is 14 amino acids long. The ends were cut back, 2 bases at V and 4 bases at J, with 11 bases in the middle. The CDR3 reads CASSPMGDSYGYTF. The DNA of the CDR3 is TGTGCCAGCTCACCAATGGGGGATAGCTATGGCTACACCTTC.